This T cell receptor beta chain came from a study of CD8 T cells in ankylosing spondylitis. Findings and caveats of the study: Clones linked to disease were reported to show significant enrichment in matched ankylosing spondylitis synovial fluid. What seemed typical of ankylosing spondylitis blood was a TCR beta motif built from under 10 highly homologous variants. A subset of motif variants has previously been described in the synovial fluid and blood of reactive arthritis.

The CDR3 has 14 residues. The germline V and J ends were trimmed by 1 base and 2 bases, with 8 bases remaining between them. The germline gives CDR1 MGHRA, CDR2 YSYEKL. TCRdb used MiXCR to reprocess the 5' RACE reads, holding one entry per CDR3 protein. The sample yields around 150,000 distinct CDR3 sequences, around 45% seen once. With regard to this clonotype: What it recognizes is unknown.

The chain employs TRBV4-1 and TRBJ1-2; D gene ambiguous. The sequencing sample was made of synovial fluid, either unsorted or a sorted T cell fraction (not recorded which). This clonotype originated in a male donor with ankylosing spondylitis. The CDR3 sequence: CASSQVPGNYGYTF. CDR3 nucleotides: TGCGCCAGCAGCCAAGTTCCGGGCAACTATGGCTACACCTTC.